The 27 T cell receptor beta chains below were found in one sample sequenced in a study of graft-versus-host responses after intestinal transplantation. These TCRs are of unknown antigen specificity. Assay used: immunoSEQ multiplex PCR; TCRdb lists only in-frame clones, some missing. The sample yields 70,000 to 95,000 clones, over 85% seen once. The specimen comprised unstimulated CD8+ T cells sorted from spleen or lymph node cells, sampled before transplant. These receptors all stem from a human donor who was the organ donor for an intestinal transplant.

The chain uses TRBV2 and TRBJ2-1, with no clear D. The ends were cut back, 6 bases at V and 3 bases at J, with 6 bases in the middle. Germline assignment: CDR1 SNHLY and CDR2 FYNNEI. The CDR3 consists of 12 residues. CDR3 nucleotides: TGTGCCAGCAGCCCCTACTACAATGAGCAGTTCTTC. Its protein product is CASSPYYNEQFF.

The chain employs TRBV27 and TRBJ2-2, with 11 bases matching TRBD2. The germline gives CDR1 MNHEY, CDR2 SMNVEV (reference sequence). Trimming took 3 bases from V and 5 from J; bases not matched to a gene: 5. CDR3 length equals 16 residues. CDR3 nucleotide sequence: TGTGCCAGCAGTTTTCGACTAGCGGGGTTTACCGGGGAGCTGTTTTTT. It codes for CASSFRLAGFTGELFF.

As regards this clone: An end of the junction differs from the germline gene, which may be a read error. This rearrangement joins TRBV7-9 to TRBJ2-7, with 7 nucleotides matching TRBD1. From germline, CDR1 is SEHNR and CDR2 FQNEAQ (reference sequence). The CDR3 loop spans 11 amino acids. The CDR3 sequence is CASSFGQVWDF. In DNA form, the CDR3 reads TGTGCCAGCAGCTTCGGACAGGTTTGGGACTTC. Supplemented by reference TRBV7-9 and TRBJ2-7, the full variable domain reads DTGVSQNPRHKITKRGQNVTFRCDPISEHNRLYWYRQTLGQGPEFLTYFQNEAQLEKSRLLSDRFSAERPKGSFSTLEIQRTEQGDSAMYLCASSFGQVWDFGPGTRLTVT.

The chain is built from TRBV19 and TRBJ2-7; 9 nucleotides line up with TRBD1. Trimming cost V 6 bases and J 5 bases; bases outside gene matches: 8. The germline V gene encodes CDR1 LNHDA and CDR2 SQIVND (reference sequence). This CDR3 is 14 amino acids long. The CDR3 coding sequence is TGTGCCAGTAGCTCTACAGGGGGCTGGGACGAGCAGTACTTC. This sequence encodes CASSSTGGWDEQYF.

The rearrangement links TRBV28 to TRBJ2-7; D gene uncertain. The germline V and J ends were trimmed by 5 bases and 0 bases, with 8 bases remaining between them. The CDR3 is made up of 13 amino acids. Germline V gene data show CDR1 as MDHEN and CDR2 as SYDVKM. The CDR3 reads CASSPSSSYEQYF. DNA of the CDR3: TGTGCCAGCAGTCCCTCCAGCTCCTACGAGCAGTACTTC.

The CDR3 here is CASSLEWRKAGGRGNEQFF. The CDR3, as DNA: TGTGCCAGCAGCTTAGAGTGGCGGAAAGCGGGGGGGCGAGGGAATGAGCAGTTCTTC. V gene TRBV7-8 combines with J gene TRBJ2-1; 10 nucleotides agree with TRBD2. The CDR3 spans 19 residues. V was clipped by 1 base and J by 7 bases; unmatched bases: 16. Germline CDR1 and CDR2: SGHVS and FQNEAQ.

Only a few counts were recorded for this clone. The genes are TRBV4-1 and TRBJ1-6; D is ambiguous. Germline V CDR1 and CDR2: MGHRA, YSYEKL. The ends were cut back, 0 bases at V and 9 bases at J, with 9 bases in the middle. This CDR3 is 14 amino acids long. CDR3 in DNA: TGCGCCAGCAGCCAAGAATCTTCGGGTTCACCCCTCCACTTT. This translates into CASSQESSGSPLHF.

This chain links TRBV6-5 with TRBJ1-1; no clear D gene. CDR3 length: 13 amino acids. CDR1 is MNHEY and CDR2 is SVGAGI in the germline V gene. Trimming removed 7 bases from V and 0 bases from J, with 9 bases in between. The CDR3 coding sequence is TGTGCCAGCAAGGCAGGAATGAACACTGAAGCTTTCTTT. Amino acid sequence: CASKAGMNTEAFF.

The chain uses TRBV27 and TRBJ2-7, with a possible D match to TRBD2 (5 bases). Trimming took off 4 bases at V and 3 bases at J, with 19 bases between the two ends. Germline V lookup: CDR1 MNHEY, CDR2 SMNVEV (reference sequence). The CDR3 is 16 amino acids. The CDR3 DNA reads TGTGCCAGCAGTTACACGCCAGAACCTAGCTTCTACGAGCAGTACTTC. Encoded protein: CASSYTPEPSFYEQYF.

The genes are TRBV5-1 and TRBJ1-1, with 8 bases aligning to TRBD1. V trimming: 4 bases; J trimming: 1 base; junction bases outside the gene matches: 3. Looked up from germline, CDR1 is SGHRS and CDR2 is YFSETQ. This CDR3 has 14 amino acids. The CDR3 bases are TGCGCCAGCAGCCCCGACAGGGGGAACACTGAAGCTTTCTTT. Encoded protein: CASSPDRGNTEAFF. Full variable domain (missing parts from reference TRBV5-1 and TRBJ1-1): KAGVTQTPRYLIKTRGQQVTLSCSPISGHRSVSWYQQTPGQGLQFLFEYFSETQRNKGNFPGRFSGRQFSNSRSEMNVSTLELGDSALYLCASSPDRGNTEAFFGQGTRLTVV.

In DNA form, the CDR3 reads TGCGCCAGCAGCCAAGAGGGGGGAAGGGCGGGGGAGCCCCAGCATTTT. It codes for CASSQEGGRAGEPQHF. This chain uses TRBV4-1 with TRBJ1-5; weak D call: TRBD1 (5 bases). V was cut by 0 bases and J by 8 bases, with 17 bases left in between. Germline values: CDR1 MGHRA, CDR2 YSYEKL. The CDR3 loop spans 16 amino acids.

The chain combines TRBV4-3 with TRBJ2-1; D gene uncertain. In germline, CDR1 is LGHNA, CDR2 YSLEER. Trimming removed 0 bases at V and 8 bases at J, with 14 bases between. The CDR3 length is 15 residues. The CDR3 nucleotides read TGCGCCAGCAGCCAAGATCTTAATAGCCCCGATGAGCAGTTCTTC. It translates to CASSQDLNSPDEQFF.

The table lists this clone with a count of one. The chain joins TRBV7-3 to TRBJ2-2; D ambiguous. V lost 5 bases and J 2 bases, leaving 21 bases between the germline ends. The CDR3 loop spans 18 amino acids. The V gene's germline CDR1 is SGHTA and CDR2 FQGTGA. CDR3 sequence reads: CASSPHALADVNTGELFF. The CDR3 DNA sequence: TGTGCCAGCAGCCCCCATGCCTTGGCGGATGTTAACACCGGGGAGCTGTTTTTT.

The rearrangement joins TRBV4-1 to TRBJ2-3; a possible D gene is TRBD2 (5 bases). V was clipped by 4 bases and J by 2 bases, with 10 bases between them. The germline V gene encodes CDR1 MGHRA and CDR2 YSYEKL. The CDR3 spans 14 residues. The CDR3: CASSPYLATDTQYF. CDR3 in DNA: TGCGCCAGCAGCCCCTACCTAGCCACAGATACGCAGTATTTT.

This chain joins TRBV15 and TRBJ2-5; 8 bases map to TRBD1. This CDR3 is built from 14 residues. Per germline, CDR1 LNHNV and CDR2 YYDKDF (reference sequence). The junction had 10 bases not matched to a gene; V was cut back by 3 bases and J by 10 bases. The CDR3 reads CATSRGTGPGDQYF. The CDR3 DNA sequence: TGTGCCACCAGCAGGGGGACAGGTCCCGGGGACCAGTACTTC.

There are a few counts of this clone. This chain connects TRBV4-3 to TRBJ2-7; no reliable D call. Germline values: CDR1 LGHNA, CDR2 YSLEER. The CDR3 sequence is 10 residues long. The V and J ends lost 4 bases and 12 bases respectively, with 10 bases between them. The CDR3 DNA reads TGCGCCAGCAGCCGAGAGGCAAGGTACTTC. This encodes CASSREARYF.

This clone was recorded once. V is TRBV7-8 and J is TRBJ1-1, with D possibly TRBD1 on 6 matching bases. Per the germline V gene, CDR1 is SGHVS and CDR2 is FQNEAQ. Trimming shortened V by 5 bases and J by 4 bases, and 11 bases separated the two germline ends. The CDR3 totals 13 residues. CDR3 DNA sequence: TGTGCCAGCAGCGGTACACAGGGCACTGAAGCTTTCTTT. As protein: CASSGTQGTEAFF.

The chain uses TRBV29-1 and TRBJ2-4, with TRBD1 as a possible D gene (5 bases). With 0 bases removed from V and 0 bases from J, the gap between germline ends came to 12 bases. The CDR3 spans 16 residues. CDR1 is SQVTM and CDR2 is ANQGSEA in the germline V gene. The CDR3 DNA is TGCAGCGTTGAAGATGGGCAGGGCCCAGCCAAAAACATTCAGTACTTC. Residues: CSVEDGQGPAKNIQYF.

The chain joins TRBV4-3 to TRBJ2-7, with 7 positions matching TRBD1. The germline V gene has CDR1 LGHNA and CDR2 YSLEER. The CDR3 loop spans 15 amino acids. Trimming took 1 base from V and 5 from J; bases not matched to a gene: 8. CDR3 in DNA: TGCGCCAGCAGCCAAGTACAGGGGCCCCGCAACGAGCAGTACTTC. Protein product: CASSQVQGPRNEQYF.

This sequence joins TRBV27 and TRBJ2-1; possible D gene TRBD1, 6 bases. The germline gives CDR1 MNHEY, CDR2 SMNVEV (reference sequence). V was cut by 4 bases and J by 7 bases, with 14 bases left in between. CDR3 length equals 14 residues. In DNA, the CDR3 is TGTGCCAGCAGTTCCCTACCACAGGGTAATGAGCAGTTCTTC. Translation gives CASSSLPQGNEQFF.

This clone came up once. The CDR3 region has the DNA TGTGCCAGCAGTTACTCGAATGCGGGGGGGCCCAATGAGCAGTTCTTC. It specifies CASSYSNAGGPNEQFF. J is TRBJ2-1 and V is TRBV6-5, with TRBD2 matching over 9 bases. Germline V CDR1 and CDR2: MNHEY, SVGAGI. The junction had 6 bases not matched to a gene; V was cut back by 0 bases and J by 6 bases. This CDR3 contains 16 residues.

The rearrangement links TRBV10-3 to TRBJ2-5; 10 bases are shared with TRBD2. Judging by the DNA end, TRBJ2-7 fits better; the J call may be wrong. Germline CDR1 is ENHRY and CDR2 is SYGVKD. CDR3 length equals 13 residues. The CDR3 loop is CAIKGTSAYEQYF. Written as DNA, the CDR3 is TGTGCCATCAAGGGGACTAGCGCCTACGAGCAGTACTTC.

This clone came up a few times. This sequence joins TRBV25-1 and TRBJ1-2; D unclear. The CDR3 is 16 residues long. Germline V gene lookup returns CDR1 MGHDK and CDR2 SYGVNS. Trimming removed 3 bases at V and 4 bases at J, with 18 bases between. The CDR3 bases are TGTGCCAGCAGTGACGACCTCCTGGAGAGGAGCTATGGCTACACCTTC. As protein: CASSDDLLERSYGYTF.

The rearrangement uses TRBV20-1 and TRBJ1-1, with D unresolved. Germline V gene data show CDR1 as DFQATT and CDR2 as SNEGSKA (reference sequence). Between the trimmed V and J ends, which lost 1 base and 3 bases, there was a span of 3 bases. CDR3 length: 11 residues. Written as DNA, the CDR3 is TGCAGTGCTAGAGCCTACACTGAAGCTTTCTTT. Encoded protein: CSARAYTEAFF.

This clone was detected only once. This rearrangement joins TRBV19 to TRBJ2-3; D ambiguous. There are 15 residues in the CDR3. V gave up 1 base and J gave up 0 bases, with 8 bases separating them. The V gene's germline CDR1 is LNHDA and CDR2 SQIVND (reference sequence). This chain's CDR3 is CASSIATTSTDTQYF. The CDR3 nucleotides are TGTGCCAGTAGTATAGCGACGACTAGCACAGATACGCAGTATTTT.

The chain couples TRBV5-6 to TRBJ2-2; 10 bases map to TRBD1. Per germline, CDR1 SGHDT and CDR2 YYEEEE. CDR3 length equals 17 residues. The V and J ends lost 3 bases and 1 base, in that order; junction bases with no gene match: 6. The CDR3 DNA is TGTGCCAGCAGCTATGACAGGGGGCTTATGAACACCGGGGAGCTGTTTTTT. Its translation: CASSYDRGLMNTGELFF. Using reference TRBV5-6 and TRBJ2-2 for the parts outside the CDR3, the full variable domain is DAGVTQSPTHLIKTRGQQVTLRCSPKSGHDTVSWYQQALGQGPQFIFQYYEEEERQRGNFPDRFSGHQFPNYSSELNVNALLLGDSALYLCASSYDRGLMNTGELFFGEGSRLTVL.

The CDR3: CAWSDILAGDGETQYF. The CDR3 DNA sequence: TGTGCCTGGAGCGACATACTAGCGGGGGACGGGGAGACCCAGTACTTC. The J gene is TRBJ2-5, the V gene TRBV30; 11 nucleotides line up with TRBD2. Germline V lookup: CDR1 GTSNPN, CDR2 SVGIG (reference sequence). The length of the CDR3 is 16 residues. V dropped 3 bases and J dropped 5; count of bases not matched to a gene: 11.